The clone carrying this T cell receptor (beta chain) has only a few counts. The source of the sample is a study of blood T cell repertoires in COVID-19. Study-wide context: From the United States, Italy and Spain came samples of acute and convalescent COVID-19. In each case, the material was cDNA or gDNA derived from T cells, B-cell-depleted T cells, or PBMCs.

Per the original data handling: Amplifying reference gene primers gave estimates of nucleated cell counts. TCRdb's copy holds only in-frame clones and misses some; the assay was immunoSEQ multiplex PCR. V and J calls and clone size follow that table, whereas D and trimming were derived from the DNA. The sample includes 120,000 or so clones, almost 70% of them seen just once. Per germline, CDR1 SNHLY and CDR2 FYNNEI. This CDR3 contains 15 residues. The V segment lost 6 bases and the J segment 2 bases; nucleotides outside the gene matches: 7. The sequenced sample was peripheral blood. The chain recombines TRBV2 with TRBJ2-7, with TRBD1 matching over 10 bases. This sequence originates from a woman between 65 and 79 years old with acute or convalescent COVID-19. The CDR3 loop reads CASSLTGQGTYEQYF. CDR3 nucleotides: TGTGCCAGCAGCTTAACGGGACAGGGGACCTACGAGCAGTACTTC.